These 15 T cell receptor beta chains originate from one sample sequenced in a study of beta chain features in type 1 diabetes. Findings and caveats of the study: Among patients with Type 1 diabetes, TCRB CDR3s were moderately but significantly shorter in every one of the four CD4+ subsets.

These TCRs' antigens remain unknown. Reverse transcription of all isolated RNA meant that expressed TCRB transcripts were sequenced. Only in-frame clones appear in the TCRdb table, and some are missing; sequencing was by immunoSEQ multiplex PCR. The sample includes about 300,000 clones, approximately 13% of them seen just once. Input material: naive CD4+ T cells from blood. Receptors originate from a woman aged 18-30 years with type 1 diabetes.

J is TRBJ2-7 and V is TRBV5-1; TRBD2 matches at 9 bases. V was clipped by 0 bases and J by 2 bases; unmatched bases: 6. The CDR3 sequence is 16 residues long. Looked up from germline, CDR1 is SGHRS and CDR2 is YFSETQ. The CDR3 here is CASSLVPGLAPYEQYF. In nucleotides, the CDR3 is TGCGCCAGCAGCTTGGTCCCGGGACTAGCCCCCTACGAGCAGTACTTC. The full variable domain, completed using reference TRBV5-1 and TRBJ2-7, is KAGVTQTPRYLIKTRGQQVTLSCSPISGHRSVSWYQQTPGQGLQFLFEYFSETQRNKGNFPGRFSGRQFSNSRSEMNVSTLELGDSALYLCASSLVPGLAPYEQYFGPGTRLTVT.

The rearrangement links TRBV21-1 to TRBJ1-2; TRBD1 is the table's D call and was not checked against the DNA. TRBV21-1 counts as a pseudogene. The CDR3 totals 13 residues. The CDR3 DNA sequence: TGTGCCAGCAGCAATCGGCAGGCCTATGGCTACACCTTC. This translates into CASSNRQAYGYTF.

The chain links TRBV6-5 to TRBJ2-7; possible D gene TRBD1, 6 bases. In germline, CDR1 is MNHEY, CDR2 SVGAGI. The V end was cut by 5 bases, the J end by 3 bases, with 17 bases between. The CDR3 contains 15 residues. The CDR3 is CASSRSGTSLYEQYF. The CDR3, as DNA: TGTGCCAGCAGTCGGTCTGGGACAAGTCTCTACGAGCAGTACTTC.

This clone was found a few times. The rearrangement uses TRBV18 and TRBJ2-1; D is undetermined. Trimming left V 4 bases short and J 5 bases short, with 12 bases between. CDR1 and CDR2 from the germline V gene are KGHSH and LQKENI. The CDR3 loop spans 14 amino acids. As DNA, the CDR3 is TGTGCCAGCTCACAGCGATTAGCCCACAATGAGCAGTTCTTC. Residues: CASSQRLAHNEQFF.

In its sample, this clone was seen a few times. CDR3 loop: CASSLGTDRRVDEQYF. The CDR3 nucleotides are TGTGCCAGCAGCTTAGGTACTGACAGGCGGGTGGACGAGCAGTACTTC. The V and J genes are TRBV7-2 and TRBJ2-7, with D tentatively TRBD1 (6 bases). The CDR3 has 16 residues. V lost 1 base and J 5 bases, leaving 18 bases between the germline ends. The germline V gene has CDR1 SGHTA and CDR2 FQGNSA.

This clone was counted only a few times. V and J are TRBV14 and TRBJ2-1; tentative D call: TRBD2 (6 bases). The V end lost 0 bases, the J end lost 10 bases, and 10 bases lay between the germline ends. The CDR3 is 13 amino acids. The V gene's germline CDR1 is SGHDN and CDR2 FVKESK. The CDR3 nucleotides are TGTGCCAGCAGCCAAGAGGGGAGGCTAGAGCAGTTCTTC. Residues: CASSQEGRLEQFF.

This clone was detected only a few times. The chain uses TRBV5-6 and TRBJ2-7; no clear D gene. From germline, CDR1 is SGHDT and CDR2 YYEEEE. Trimming removed 4 bases from V and 0 bases from J, with 17 bases in between. CDR3 length: 16 residues. CDR3 sequence reads: CASSPTYVRSSYEQYV. CDR3 DNA sequence: TGTGCCAGCAGCCCAACCTACGTTCGGAGCTCCTACGAGCAGTACGTC.

This clone was detected only a few times. The chain carries TRBV29-1 and TRBJ2-7, with 7 bases identical to TRBD1. The CDR3 length is 13 residues. Trimming took 6 bases from V and 4 from J; bases not matched to a gene: 9. Germline loops: CDR1 SQVTM, CDR2 ANQGSEA. The CDR3 region has the DNA TGCAGCGTCCGAGGGGGCACGGGGTACGAGCAGTACTTC. Its translation: CSVRGGTGYEQYF.

The chain links TRBV19 to TRBJ2-3; D might be TRBD2 (6 bases). The CDR3 consists of 12 residues. Germline CDR1 and CDR2: LNHDA and SQIVND (reference sequence). Trimming shortened V by 8 bases and J by 4 bases, and 10 bases separated the two germline ends. DNA of the CDR3: TGTGCCAGTTCCGGGAGACCAGATACGCAGTATTTT. It specifies CASSGRPDTQYF.

The V call is TRBV5-4, the J call TRBJ2-5; 8 bases match TRBD2. Germline V gives CDR1 SGHNT, CDR2 YYREEE (reference sequence). The CDR3 is made up of 14 amino acids. J lost 5 bases, V lost 2 bases, and 5 bases had no gene match. CDR3 protein: CASSLLSGGETQYF. CDR3 sequence (DNA): TGTGCCAGCAGCTTACTCTCGGGAGGGGAGACCCAGTACTTC.

This clone was seen only a few times. The CDR3, as DNA: TGTGCCTGGAGTCCCACCCCGGACACGCTAGAGACCCAGTACTTC. This gives the protein CAWSPTPDTLETQYF. V is TRBV30 and J is TRBJ2-5; weak D call: TRBD1 (5 bases). V was clipped by 2 bases and J by 4 bases, with 17 bases between them. Germline values: CDR1 GTSNPN, CDR2 SVGIG (reference sequence). CDR3 length: 15 residues.

This clone was observed a few times. The chain uses TRBV5-4 and TRBJ1-1; TRBD1 agrees at 10 bases. J lost 6 bases, V lost 2 bases, and 4 bases had no gene match. The CDR3 is made up of 14 amino acids. CDR1 SGHNT and CDR2 YYREEE come from the germline V gene (reference sequence). The CDR3 here is CASSFDRGRSEAFF. CDR3 DNA sequence: TGTGCCAGCAGCTTTGACAGGGGGCGTTCTGAAGCTTTCTTT.

The chain joins TRBV7-2 to TRBJ2-5; weak D call: TRBD2 (6 bases). Germline V lookup: CDR1 SGHTA, CDR2 FQGNSA. V was shortened by 0 bases and J by 0 bases, with 11 bases between the two germline ends. This CDR3 is 16 amino acids long. CDR3 protein: CASSLAREGYQETQYF. Here the CDR3 DNA reads TGTGCCAGCAGCTTAGCGCGGGAAGGTTACCAAGAGACCCAGTACTTC.

This clone has only a few counts. This chain joins TRBV19 and TRBJ1-1, with 7 nucleotides matching TRBD1. There are 15 residues in the CDR3. Germline V gives CDR1 LNHDA, CDR2 SQIVND (reference sequence). V shed 5 bases and J 7 bases; nucleotides not matched to a gene: 13. The CDR3 loop is CASSGRQGKVGEAFF. CDR3 in DNA: TGTGCCAGTAGTGGGAGACAGGGTAAAGTGGGTGAAGCTTTCTTT. Complete variable domain (other parts from reference TRBV19 and TRBJ1-1): DGGITQSPKYLFRKEGQNVTLSCEQNLNHDAMYWYRQDPGQGLRLIYYSQIVNDFQKGDIAEGYSVSREKKESFPLTVTSAQKNPTAFYLCASSGRQGKVGEAFFGQGTRLTVV.

This chain uses TRBV28 with TRBJ2-3; TRBD2 agrees at 7 bases. The CDR3 is 15 residues long. Germline values: CDR1 MDHEN, CDR2 SYDVKM. Trimming at V came to 4 bases and at J to 4 bases, leaving 8 bases not matched to a gene. CDR3 protein: CASSYPGGEADTQYF. The CDR3 DNA reads as TGTGCCAGCAGTTACCCGGGGGGAGAAGCAGATACGCAGTATTTT.